This T cell receptor (beta chain) was sequenced during a study of T-cell reconstitution after alpha-beta-depleted transplantation in children. The table lists this clonotype with many counts. Preparation of the TCRbeta library involved a method that used unique molecular identifiers. TCRdb itself ran the PCR reads through MiXCR, one entry per CDR3 protein. In the table there are 150,000 to 200,000 distinct CDR3 sequences, 6% to 7% of which are singletons. This CDR3 contains 14 residues. Trimming left V 3 bases short and J 2 bases short, with 11 bases between. Germline CDR1 and CDR2: SQVTM and ANQGSEA.

The rearrangement links TRBV29-1 to TRBJ2-1; D is ambiguous. This sequence originates from a human donor who donated a stem cell graft to a child with Wiskott-Aldrich syndrome. The source was PBMCs from the stem cell graft donor, collected from the stem cell graft. The CDR3 sequence: CSVEATQPYNEQFF. The CDR3 DNA is TGCAGCGTTGAGGCGACTCAGCCCTACAATGAGCAGTTCTTC.